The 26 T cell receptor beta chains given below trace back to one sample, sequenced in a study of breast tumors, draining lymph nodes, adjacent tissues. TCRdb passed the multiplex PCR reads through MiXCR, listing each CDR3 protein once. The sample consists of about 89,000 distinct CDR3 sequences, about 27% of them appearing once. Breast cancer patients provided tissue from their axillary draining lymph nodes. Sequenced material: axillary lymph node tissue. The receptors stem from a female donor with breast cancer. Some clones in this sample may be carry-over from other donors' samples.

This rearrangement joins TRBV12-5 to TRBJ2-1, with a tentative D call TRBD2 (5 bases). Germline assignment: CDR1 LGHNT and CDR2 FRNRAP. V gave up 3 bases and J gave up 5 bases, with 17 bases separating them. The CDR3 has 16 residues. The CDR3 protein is CASGFILGVGNNEQFF. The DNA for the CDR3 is TGTGCTAGTGGTTTCATACTAGGTGTGGGAAACAATGAGCAGTTCTTC.

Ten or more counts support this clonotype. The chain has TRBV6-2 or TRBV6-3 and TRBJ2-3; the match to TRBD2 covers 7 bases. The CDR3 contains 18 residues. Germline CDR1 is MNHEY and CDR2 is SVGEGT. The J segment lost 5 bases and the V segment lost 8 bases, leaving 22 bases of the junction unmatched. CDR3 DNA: TGTGCCAGCCGCAGCCCCCCCGGGATAGCGGGTTTAGGAGATACGCAGTATTTT. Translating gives CASRSPPGIAGLGDTQYF.

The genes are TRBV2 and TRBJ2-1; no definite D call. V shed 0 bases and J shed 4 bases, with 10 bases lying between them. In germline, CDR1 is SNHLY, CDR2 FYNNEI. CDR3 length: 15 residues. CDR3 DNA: TGTGCCAGCAGTGAAGCTGGAGCAAGTTACAATGAGCAGTTCTTC. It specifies CASSEAGASYNEQFF. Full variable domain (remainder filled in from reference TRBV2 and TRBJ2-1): EPEVTQTPSHQVTQMGQEVILRCVPISNHLYFYWYRQILGQKVEFLVSFYNNEISEKSEIFDDQFSVERPDGSNFTLKIRSTKLEDSAMYFCASSEAGASYNEQFFGPGTRLTVL.

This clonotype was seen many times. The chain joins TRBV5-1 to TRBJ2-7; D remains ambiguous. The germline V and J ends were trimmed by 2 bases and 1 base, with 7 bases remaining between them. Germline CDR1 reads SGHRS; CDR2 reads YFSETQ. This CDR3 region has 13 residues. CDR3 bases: TGCGCCAGCAGCTTCTCTGGGTCCTACGAGCAGTACTTC. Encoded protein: CASSFSGSYEQYF.

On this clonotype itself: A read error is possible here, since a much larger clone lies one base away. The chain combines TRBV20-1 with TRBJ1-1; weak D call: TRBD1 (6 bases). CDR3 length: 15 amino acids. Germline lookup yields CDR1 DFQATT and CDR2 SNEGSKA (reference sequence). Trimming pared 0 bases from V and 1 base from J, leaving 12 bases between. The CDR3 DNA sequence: TGCAGTGCTAGAGAGAGGGGGGGGGGGAACACTGAAGCTTTCTTT. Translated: CSARERGGGNTEAFF.

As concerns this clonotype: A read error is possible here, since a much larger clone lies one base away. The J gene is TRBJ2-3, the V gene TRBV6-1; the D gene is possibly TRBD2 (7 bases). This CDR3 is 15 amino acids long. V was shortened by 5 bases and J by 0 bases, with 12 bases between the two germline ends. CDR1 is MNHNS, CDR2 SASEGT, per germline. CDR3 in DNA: TGTGCCAGCAGTCAAGAGGGGGGGAGCACAGATACGCAGTATTTT. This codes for CASSQEGGSTDTQYF.

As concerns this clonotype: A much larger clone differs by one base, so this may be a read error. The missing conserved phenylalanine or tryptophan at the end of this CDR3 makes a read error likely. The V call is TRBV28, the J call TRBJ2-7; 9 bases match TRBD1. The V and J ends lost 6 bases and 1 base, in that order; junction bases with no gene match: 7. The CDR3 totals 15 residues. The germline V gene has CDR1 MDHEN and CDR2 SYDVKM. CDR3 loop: CASSLLGQGSYEQYL. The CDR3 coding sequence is TGTGCCAGCAGCCTTCTGGGACAGGGTTCCTACGAGCAGTACCTC.

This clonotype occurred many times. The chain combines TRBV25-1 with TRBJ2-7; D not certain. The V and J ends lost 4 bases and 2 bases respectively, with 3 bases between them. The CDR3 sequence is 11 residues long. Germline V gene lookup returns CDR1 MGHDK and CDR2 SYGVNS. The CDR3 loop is CASSGPYEQYF. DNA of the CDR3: TGTGCCAGCAGTGGACCCTACGAGCAGTACTTC.

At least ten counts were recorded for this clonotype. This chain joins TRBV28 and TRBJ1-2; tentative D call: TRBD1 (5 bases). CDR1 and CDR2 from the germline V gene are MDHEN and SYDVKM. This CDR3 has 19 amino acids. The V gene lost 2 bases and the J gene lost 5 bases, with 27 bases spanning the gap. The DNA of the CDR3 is TGTGCCAGCAGTTTAAGAACAGGACGAAATACTATTAAAGGTTATGGCTACACCTTC. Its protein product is CASSLRTGRNTIKGYGYTF.

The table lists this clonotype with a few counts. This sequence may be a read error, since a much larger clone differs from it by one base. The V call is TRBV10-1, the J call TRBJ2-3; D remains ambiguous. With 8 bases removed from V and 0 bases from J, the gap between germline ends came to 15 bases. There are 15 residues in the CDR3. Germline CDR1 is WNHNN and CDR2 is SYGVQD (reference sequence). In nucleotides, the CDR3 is TGCGCCAGCCCGACTGGCGGACCTAGCACAGATACGCAGTATTTT. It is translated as CASPTGGPSTDTQYF.

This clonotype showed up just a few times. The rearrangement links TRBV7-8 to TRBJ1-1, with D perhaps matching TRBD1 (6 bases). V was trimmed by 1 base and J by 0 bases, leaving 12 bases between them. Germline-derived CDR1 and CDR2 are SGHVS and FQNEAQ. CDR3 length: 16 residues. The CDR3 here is CASSLGNRDLNTEAFF. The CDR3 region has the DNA TGTGCCAGCAGCTTAGGGAACAGGGACTTGAACACTGAAGCTTTCTTT.

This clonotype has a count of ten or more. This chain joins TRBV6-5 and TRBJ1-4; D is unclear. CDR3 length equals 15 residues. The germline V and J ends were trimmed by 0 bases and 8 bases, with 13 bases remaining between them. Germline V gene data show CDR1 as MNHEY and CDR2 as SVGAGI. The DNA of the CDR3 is TGTGCCAGCAGTTACTCTCCCGGGGTGGAGGAAAAACTGTTTTTT. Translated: CASSYSPGVEEKLFF.

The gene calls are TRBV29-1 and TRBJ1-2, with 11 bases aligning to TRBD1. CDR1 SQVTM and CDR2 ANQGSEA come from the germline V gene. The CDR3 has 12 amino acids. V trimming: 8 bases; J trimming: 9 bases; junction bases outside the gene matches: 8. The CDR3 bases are TGCAGCACAAGGACAGGGGGCAGGAGCTACACCTTC. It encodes CSTRTGGRSYTF.

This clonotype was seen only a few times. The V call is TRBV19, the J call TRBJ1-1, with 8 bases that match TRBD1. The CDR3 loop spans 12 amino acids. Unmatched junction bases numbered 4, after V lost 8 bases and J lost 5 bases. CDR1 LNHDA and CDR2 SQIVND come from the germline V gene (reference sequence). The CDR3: CASGQGGTEAFF. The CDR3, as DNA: TGTGCCAGTGGACAGGGAGGGACTGAAGCTTTCTTT.

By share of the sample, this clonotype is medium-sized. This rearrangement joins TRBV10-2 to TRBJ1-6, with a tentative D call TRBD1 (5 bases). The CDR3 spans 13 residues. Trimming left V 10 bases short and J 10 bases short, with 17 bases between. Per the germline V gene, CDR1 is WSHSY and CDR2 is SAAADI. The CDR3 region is CATSRQGDSPLHF. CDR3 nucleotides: TGCGCCACCAGCCGGCAGGGTGACTCACCCCTCCACTTT.

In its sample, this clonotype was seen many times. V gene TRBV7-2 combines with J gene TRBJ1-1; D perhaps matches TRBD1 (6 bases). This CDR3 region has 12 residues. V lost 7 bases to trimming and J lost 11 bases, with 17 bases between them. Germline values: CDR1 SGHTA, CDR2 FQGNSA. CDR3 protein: CASNQGSFSAFF. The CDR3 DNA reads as TGTGCCAGCAATCAGGGGAGTTTTTCGGCTTTCTTT.

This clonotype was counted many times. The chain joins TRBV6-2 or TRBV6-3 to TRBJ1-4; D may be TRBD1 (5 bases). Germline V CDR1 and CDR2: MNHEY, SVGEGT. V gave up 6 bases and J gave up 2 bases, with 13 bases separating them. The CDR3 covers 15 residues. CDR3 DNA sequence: TGTGCCAGCAGAGCTTCCGGGACGACTAATGAAAAACTGTTTTTT. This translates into CASRASGTTNEKLFF.

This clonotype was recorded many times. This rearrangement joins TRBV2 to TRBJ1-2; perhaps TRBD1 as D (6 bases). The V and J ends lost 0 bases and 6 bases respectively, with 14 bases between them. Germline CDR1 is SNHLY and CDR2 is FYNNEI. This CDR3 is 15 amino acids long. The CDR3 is CASSEARGGEDGYTF. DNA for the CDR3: TGTGCCAGCAGTGAAGCACGAGGGGGAGAGGATGGCTACACCTTC.

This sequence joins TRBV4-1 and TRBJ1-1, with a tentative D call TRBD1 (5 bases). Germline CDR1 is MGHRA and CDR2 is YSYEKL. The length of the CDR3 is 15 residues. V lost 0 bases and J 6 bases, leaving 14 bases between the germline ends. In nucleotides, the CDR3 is TGCGCCAGCAGCCAAGATTCGGCAGGGACGGCTGAAGCTTTCTTT. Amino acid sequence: CASSQDSAGTAEAFF.

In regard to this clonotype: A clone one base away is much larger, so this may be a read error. The CDR3: CVSSIGTSGHTDTQYF. DNA for the CDR3: TGTGTCAGTAGTATAGGGACTAGCGGTCACACAGATACGCAGTATTTT. The chain uses TRBV19 and TRBJ2-3; TRBD2 aligns across 11 bases. The CDR3 covers 16 residues. In germline, CDR1 is LNHDA, CDR2 SQIVND (reference sequence).

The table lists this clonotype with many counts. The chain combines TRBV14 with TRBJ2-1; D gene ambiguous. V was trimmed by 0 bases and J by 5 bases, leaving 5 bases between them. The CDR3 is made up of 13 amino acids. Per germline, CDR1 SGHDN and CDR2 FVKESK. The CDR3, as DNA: TGTGCCAGCAGCCAAGAACAGCACAATGAGCAGTTCTTC. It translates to CASSQEQHNEQFF.

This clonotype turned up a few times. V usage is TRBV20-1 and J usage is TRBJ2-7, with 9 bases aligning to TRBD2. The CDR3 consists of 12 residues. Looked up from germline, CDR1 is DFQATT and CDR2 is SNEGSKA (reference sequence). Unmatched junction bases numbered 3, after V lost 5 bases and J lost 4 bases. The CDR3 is CSAGSGRYEQYF. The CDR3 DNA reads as TGCAGTGCTGGGAGCGGGAGGTACGAGCAGTACTTC.

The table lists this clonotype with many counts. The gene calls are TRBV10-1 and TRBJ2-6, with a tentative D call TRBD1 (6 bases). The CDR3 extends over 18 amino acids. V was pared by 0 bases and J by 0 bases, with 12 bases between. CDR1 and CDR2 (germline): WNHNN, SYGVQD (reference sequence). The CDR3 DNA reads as TGCGCCAGCAGTGAGTCGACAGGACTTAGCTCTGGGGCCAACGTCCTGACTTTC. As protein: CASSESTGLSSGANVLTF.

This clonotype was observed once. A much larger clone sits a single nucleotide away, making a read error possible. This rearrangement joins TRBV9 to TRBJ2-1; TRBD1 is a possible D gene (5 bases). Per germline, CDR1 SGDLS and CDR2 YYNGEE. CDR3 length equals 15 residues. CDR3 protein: CASGVAIAGPNEQFF. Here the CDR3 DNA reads TGTGCCAGCGGCGTAGCTATCGCAGGGCCCAATGAGCAGTTCTTC. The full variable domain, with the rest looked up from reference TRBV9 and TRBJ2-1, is DSGVTQTPKHLITATGQRVTLRCSPRSGDLSVYWYQQSLDQGLQFLIQYYNGEERAKGNILERFSAQQFPDLHSELNLSSLELGDSALYFCASGVAIAGPNEQFFGPGTRLTVL.

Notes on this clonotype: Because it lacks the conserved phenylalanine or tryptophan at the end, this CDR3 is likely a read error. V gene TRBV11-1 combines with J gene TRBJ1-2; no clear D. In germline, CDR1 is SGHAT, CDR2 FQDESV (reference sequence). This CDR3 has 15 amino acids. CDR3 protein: CAGSLDSAGLSDYTL. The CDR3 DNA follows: TGTGCCGGCAGCTTAGACTCGGCGGGTCTTAGCGACTACACCCTC.

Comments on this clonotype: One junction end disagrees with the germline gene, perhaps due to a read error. CDR3 sequence: CANSRPRNTGELFF. The CDR3 bases are TGTGCCAACAGTAGACCTCGGAACACCGGGGAGCTGTTTTTT. This chain links TRBV24-1 with TRBJ2-2; D ambiguous. Germline V gives CDR1 KGHDR, CDR2 SFDVKD. The CDR3 length is 14 residues.